The 12 T cell receptor beta chains listed next were all sequenced from one sample in a study of CD8+ T cells in alopecia areata. Extracted RNA was reverse transcribed, and the resulting cDNA served as sequencing template. The table came from immunoSEQ multiplex PCR; TCRdb's copy has only in-frame clones and leaves some out. The table has 160,000 or so clones, about 51% seen once. Sequencing used CD8+ T cells sorted from blood, obtained at week 0. The receptor source for this set is a human donor with alopecia areata.

This chain uses TRBV9 with TRBJ1-1; weak D call: TRBD1 (6 bases). From germline, CDR1 is SGDLS and CDR2 YYNGEE. Between the trimmed V and J ends, which lost 3 bases and 6 bases, there was a span of 15 bases. This CDR3 is 14 amino acids long. The chain's CDR3 is CASSATGTKAEAFF. The CDR3 nucleotides read TGTGCCAGCAGCGCGACAGGAACAAAGGCTGAAGCTTTCTTT.

The gene calls are TRBV7-9 and TRBJ2-7, with no clear D. The germline V gene has CDR1 SEHNR and CDR2 FQNEAQ (reference sequence). The CDR3 totals 14 residues. V lost 7 bases and J 1 base, leaving 14 bases between the germline ends. CDR3 protein: CASTHPMASYEQYF. CDR3 DNA: TGTGCCAGCACCCACCCCATGGCGTCCTACGAGCAGTACTTC.

This sequence joins TRBV6-5 and TRBJ2-1; D is possibly TRBD2 (5 bases). From germline, CDR1 is MNHEY and CDR2 SVGAGI. The CDR3 runs to 14 residues. Trimming stripped 4 bases from V and 8 bases from J, with 15 bases between. The CDR3 spells CASSLTEGFDEQFF. The CDR3 DNA follows: TGTGCCAGCAGTTTAACAGAGGGTTTCGATGAGCAGTTCTTC.

Written as DNA, the CDR3 is TGCAGCGTTGTGGGACAGGGATACGAGCAGTACTTC. As protein: CSVVGQGYEQYF. The chain couples TRBV29-1 to TRBJ2-7; 9 bases are shared with TRBD1. The CDR3 totals 12 residues. The germline gives CDR1 SQVTM, CDR2 ANQGSEA. V gave up 4 bases and J gave up 4 bases; unmatched junction bases: 2.

This clone was counted a single time. This rearrangement joins TRBV7-2 to TRBJ1-6; 9 positions match TRBD1. The V gene end was trimmed by 0 bases and the J gene end by 8 bases; junction bases not matched to a gene: 8. Germline assignment: CDR1 SGHTA and CDR2 FQGNSA. This CDR3 is 17 amino acids long. The CDR3 sequence: CASSLARSGQGYSPLHF. CDR3 DNA: TGTGCCAGCAGCTTAGCGAGGTCAGGACAGGGGTATTCACCCCTCCACTTT.

The chain couples TRBV7-2 to TRBJ2-7; perhaps D is TRBD1 or TRBD2 (5 bases each). Germline lookup yields CDR1 SGHTA and CDR2 FQGNSA. This CDR3 has 13 amino acids. Trimming stripped 3 bases from V and 3 bases from J, with 9 bases between. The DNA of the CDR3 is TGTGCCAGCAGCTTGGGGGACCTCTACGAGCAGTACTTC. Amino acids: CASSLGDLYEQYF.

The V gene is TRBV29-1, the J gene TRBJ2-7; unclear D gene. Looked up from germline, CDR1 is SQVTM and CDR2 is ANQGSEA. V was pared by 3 bases and J by 1 base, with 7 bases between. The CDR3 extends over 12 amino acids. DNA for the CDR3: TGCAGCGTTGAGGCCGGGTCCTACGAGCAGTACTTC. Its translation: CSVEAGSYEQYF.

This clone was detected only a few times. The chain links TRBV28 to TRBJ1-6; D may be TRBD1 (5 bases). V shed 6 bases and J shed 5 bases, with 14 bases lying between them. The CDR3 extends over 15 amino acids. Germline V gene lookup returns CDR1 MDHEN and CDR2 SYDVKM. For the CDR3, the DNA is TGTGCCAGCAGGTTCCGGACACCGAATAATTCACCCCTCCACTTT. It is translated as CASRFRTPNNSPLHF.

This clone has more than one count but fewer than ten. Other DNA sequences in the sample encode the same CDR3. J is TRBJ2-1 and V is TRBV30, with D uncertain. V dropped 3 bases and J dropped 4 bases, with 7 bases sitting between them. This CDR3 has 12 amino acids. Germline V CDR1 and CDR2: GTSNPN, SVGIG (reference sequence). The CDR3 spells CAWSSGYNEQFF. CDR3 sequence (DNA): TGTGCCTGGAGCTCAGGTTACAATGAGCAGTTCTTC. Together with reference TRBV30 and TRBJ2-1, the CDR3 gives the full variable domain: SQTIHQWPATLVQPVGSPLSLECTVEGTSNPNLYWYRQAAGRGLQLLFYSVGIGQISSEVPQNLSASRPQDRQFILSSKKLLLSDSGFYLCAWSSGYNEQFFGPGTRLTVL.

As regards this clone: This sample also contains other DNA sequences that code for the same CDR3. The chain uses TRBV20-1 and TRBJ2-1; a weak D match, TRBD1 (6 bases). Per the germline V gene, CDR1 is DFQATT and CDR2 is SNEGSKA (reference sequence). V lost 6 bases to trimming and J lost 7 bases, with 10 bases between them. The CDR3 is 11 residues long. The CDR3 region has the DNA TGCAGTGCCAGGGGCGGGAATGAGCAGTTCTTC. Its translation is CSARGGNEQFF.

The chain combines TRBV13 with TRBJ1-6; 9 bases line up with TRBD1. The junction had 12 bases not matched to a gene; V was cut back by 1 base and J by 8 bases. Germline V CDR1 and CDR2: PRHDT, FYEKMQ (reference sequence). CDR3 length equals 18 residues. CDR3 DNA sequence: TGTGCCAGCAGCTTAGCCCCCCGGGACAGGGAAGGAGATTCACCCCTCCACTTT. Translating gives CASSLAPRDREGDSPLHF.

This clone was detected only a few times. The chain is built from TRBV7-6 and TRBJ2-5; 7 bases agree with TRBD1. CDR3 length: 16 amino acids. The V gene's germline CDR1 is SGHVS and CDR2 FNYEAQ. The ends lost 4 bases at V and 3 bases at J; junction bases unmatched: 11. CDR3 sequence: CASSYRTGTAEETQYF. The CDR3 bases are TGTGCCAGCAGCTATCGCACCGGGACAGCAGAAGAGACCCAGTACTTC.